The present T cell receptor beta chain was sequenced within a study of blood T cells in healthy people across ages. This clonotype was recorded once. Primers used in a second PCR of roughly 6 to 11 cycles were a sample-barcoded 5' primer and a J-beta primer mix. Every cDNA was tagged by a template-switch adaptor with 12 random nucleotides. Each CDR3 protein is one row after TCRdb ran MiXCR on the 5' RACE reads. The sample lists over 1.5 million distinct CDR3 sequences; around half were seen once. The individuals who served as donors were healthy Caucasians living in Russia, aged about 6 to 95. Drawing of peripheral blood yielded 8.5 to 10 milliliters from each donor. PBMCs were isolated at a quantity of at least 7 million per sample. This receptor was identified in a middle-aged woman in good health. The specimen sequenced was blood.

The CDR3 protein is CASSLSTSGGRETQYF. In DNA, the CDR3 is TGTGCCAGCAGTTTAAGTACTAGCGGGGGGCGTGAGACCCAGTACTTC. The V gene is TRBV28, the J gene TRBJ2-7; 12 nucleotides line up with TRBD2. TRBJ2-5 explains the end of the DNA better; the J call may be wrong. The V gene's germline CDR1 is MDHEN and CDR2 SYDVKM. The CDR3 is 16 amino acids.